The sequence of this TCR beta chain was determined in a study of shared clonotypes between healthy human individuals (dated by TCRdb to the early 2020s). About the full investigation: Two women and a few men aged 18 to 49 years were included in the cohort. For each donor, three plates each were used for CD4 naive and CD4 memory, two plates were used for CD8 naive, and one plate was used for CD8 memory. Blood TCR repertoires of a handful of healthy adults were deeply sequenced to estimate repertoire size and the extent of clonotype sharing between individuals. To increase sequencing depth and limit assay-specific biases, TCR repertoire library preparation and sequencing were carried out by different laboratories using diverse techniques. Per donor, leukapheresis produced somewhere between about 0.94 and 9 billion PBMCs.

From the cysteine up to the phenylalanine, the CDR3 has a length of 12 residues. The sequence is cut down to CDR3 DNA, 36 bases in frame from base 1. From a lookup of the germline V gene (reference sequence), CDR1 and CDR2 are GTSNPN and SVGIG. V lost 0 bases and J lost 10 bases; the stretch between them is 13 bases long. The donors were healthy, HIV-negative adults with no recently reported acute infections or vaccinations. Only Caucasian adults living in Nashville, Tennessee, USA were represented among the donors. CD4+ T cells were enriched by magnetic negative selection; naive cells were then positively selected on CD45RA, and the negative fraction formed the memory subset. Blood was obtained by leukapheresis, after which PBMCs were separated by Ficoll-Histopaque density gradient centrifugation and cryopreserved in liquid nitrogen vapor phase. Analytical flow cytometry was used to check the purity and quantity of each magnetically sorted T cell population. Genomic DNA was isolated from each sorted fraction and quantified by UV absorbance on a Nanodrop 2000c.

TCR CDR3 regions were amplified from genomic DNA by multiplex PCR using the deep immunoSEQ assay. Extracted genomic DNA from each cell subset was distributed evenly across all wells of several immunoSEQ 96-well plates, and each plate was treated as a replicate. Each replicate PCR for sorted subsets received about 180 ng genomic DNA, equal to about 30,000 T cell genomes. Purified libraries were quantified with a Qubit 3.0 fluorometer, sized on a Bioanalyzer 2100, and re-quantified with the KAPA Library Quantification kit. A separate single-read 150-cycle Illumina NextSeq 550 flow cell was used to sequence each immunoSEQ 96-well plate. The paper's processing steps were these. Because only junctional sequences without quality scores were contained in the immunoSEQ output, filtering matching that applied to full-length reads could not be performed. Sequences were annotated with PyIR, a Python wrapper for IgBLAST v1.9, using IMGT germline references to assign V/J genes and CDR3. Reads were removed for weak V/J assignments (E-value above 1e-6), missing CDR3, stop codons, out-of-frame junctions, or ambiguous translated residues. A V3J clonotype was defined by an identical inferred V gene, J gene, and CDR3 amino acid sequence. Percentage overlap between repertoires was calculated by dividing the number of shared unique clonotypes by the size of the smaller repertoire. Richness of each repertoire was evaluated using RTK rarefaction, the Chao1 estimator, and Recon v2.1 estimates of unobserved clonotypes. Generation probabilities were computed with OLGA for all TCRbeta clonotypes obtained by the gDNA method from several donors. This immuneACCESS table, as held by TCRdb, lists in-frame sequences with V and J called but not all clones. Of the missing ones, under half trace to an unresolved V gene in checked studies; the others have no known cause. Clone size and the V and J calls come from that table; the DNA yielded D and trimming. In this sample the table shows millions of clones, over 85% of which occur a single time. Of the sample, 0.13% to 0.15% falls within the top ten clones.

This clone was seen only once. The clone's antigen remains unknown. Base qualities are not at hand, and no much larger clone is one base apart. Different DNA sequences within this sample yield the same CDR3. What the research found in general, with its limitations: Compared with non-shared clonotypes, clonotypes shared by all four sorted-subset donors had higher generation probabilities. Incomplete sequencing was indicated by rarefaction of sorted-subset datasets, despite the large sequencing depth. Only blood was sampled, and tissue TCR repertoires likely differ from those in blood. The genetic and exposure-history diversity represented was limited by the small number of donors. Based on pairwise subsampling, the degree of clonotype sharing among donors was expected to be affected by sequencing depth. Larger estimated clonotype richness was generally found for naive subsets than for memory subsets. Sharing across several donors was observed for about 5% of naive CD4, about 4% of naive CD8, about 2.3% of memory CD4, and about 0.4% of memory CD8 clonotypes.

The specimen was naive CD4+ T cells sorted from blood. The sample's cell subset or site, from its label and the paper: CD45RA+ positively selected. The clonotype was recovered from a young man in good health. Recombination connected TRBV30 to TRBJ2-7; no confident D gene assignment can be made. The nucleotides read TGTGCCTGGAGTGTGTATAGGAGCGCTCAGTACTTC. This sequence encodes CAWSVYRSAQYF.